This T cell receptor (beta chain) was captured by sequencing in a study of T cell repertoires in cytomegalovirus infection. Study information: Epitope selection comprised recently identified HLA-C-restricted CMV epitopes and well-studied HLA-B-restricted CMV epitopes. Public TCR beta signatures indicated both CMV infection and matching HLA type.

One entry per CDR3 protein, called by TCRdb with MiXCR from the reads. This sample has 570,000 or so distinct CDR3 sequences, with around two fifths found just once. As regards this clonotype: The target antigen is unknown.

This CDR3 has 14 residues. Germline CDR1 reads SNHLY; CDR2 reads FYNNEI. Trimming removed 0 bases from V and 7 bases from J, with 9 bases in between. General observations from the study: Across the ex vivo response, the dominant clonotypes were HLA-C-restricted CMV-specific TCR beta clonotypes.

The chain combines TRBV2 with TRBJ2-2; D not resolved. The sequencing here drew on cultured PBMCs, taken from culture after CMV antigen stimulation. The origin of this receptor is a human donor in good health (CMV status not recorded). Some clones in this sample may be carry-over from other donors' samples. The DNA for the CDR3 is TGTGCCAGCAGTGAAGCGCTCGGCGGCGGGGAGCTGTTTTTT. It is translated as CASSEALGGGELFF.